The 21 T cell receptor beta chains below were found in one sample sequenced in a study of T-cell reconstitution after alpha-beta-depleted transplantation in children. During its preparation, the TCRbeta library received unique molecular identifiers. MiXCR, run by TCRdb on the PCR reads, gives a single entry per CDR3 protein. The table includes approximately 130,000 distinct CDR3 sequences, about 9.6% detected once. The sequencing here drew on PBMCs, mostly from graft donor cells, taken 180 days after TCRalphabeta/CD19-depleted stem cell transplant. Receptors originate from a girl in the first two years of life who had a stem cell transplant for combined immunodeficiency, so the T cells may come from the graft donor.

The genes are TRBV20-1 and TRBJ1-2, with a weak D call TRBD1 (6 bases). This CDR3 has 13 amino acids. The V gene's germline CDR1 is DFQATT and CDR2 SNEGSKA (reference sequence). V lost 3 bases, J lost 1 base, and 9 bases lay in between. The CDR3 sequence: CSASTGINYGYTF. The CDR3 bases are TGCAGTGCTAGTACAGGGATTAACTATGGCTACACCTTC.

The V and J genes are TRBV5-1 and TRBJ2-7; 9 nucleotides agree with TRBD2. The V gene's germline CDR1 is SGHRS and CDR2 YFSETQ. The J segment lost 6 bases and the V segment lost 0 bases, leaving 4 bases of the junction unmatched. The CDR3 loop spans 14 amino acids. As DNA, the CDR3 is TGCGCCAGCAGCTTGGAAGGACTAGCGAGCGAGCAGTACTTC. It is translated as CASSLEGLASEQYF.

A word on this clonotype: Its ends do not fully match the called genes, so a read error is possible. The V call is TRBV12-3 or TRBV12-4, the J call TRBJ2-1; 13 positions agree with TRBD2. There are 18 residues in the CDR3. The CDR3 DNA sequence: TGTACCAGCAAACAGGGACTAGCGGGGTACCCCTCCTACAATGAGCAGTTCTTC. Translated: CTSKQGLAGYPSYNEQFF.

This chain links TRBV7-2 with TRBJ2-7, with 12 bases matching TRBD2. With V trimmed by 1 base and J by 5 bases, 3 bases remained unmatched. This CDR3 has 15 amino acids. Germline V CDR1 and CDR2: SGHTA, FQGNSA. The CDR3: CASSLGLAGANEQYF. The CDR3 region has the DNA TGTGCCAGCAGCTTAGGACTAGCGGGGGCGAACGAGCAGTACTTC.

The J gene is TRBJ2-7, the V gene TRBV28; 12 bases fit TRBD1. CDR3 length: 15 residues. Germline V gene sequence: CDR1 MDHEN, CDR2 SYDVKM. After removal of 3 bases from V and 4 bases from J, the junction contained 4 bases not matched to a gene. The CDR3 region is CASSLGTGGNYEQYF. CDR3 nucleotides: TGTGCCAGCAGTTTGGGGACAGGGGGCAATTACGAGCAGTACTTC.

This clonotype was found a few times. This chain joins TRBV6-6 and TRBJ2-7; D is ambiguous. V dropped 5 bases and J dropped 7 bases, with 12 bases sitting between them. The germline gives CDR1 MNHNY, CDR2 SVGAGI (reference sequence). The CDR3 length is 12 residues. The CDR3 region is CASSRYKVEQYF. CDR3 coding DNA: TGTGCCAGCAGTCGTTACAAGGTAGAGCAGTACTTC.

In regard to this clonotype: Germline is not matched at one junction end, which may reflect a read error. The chain uses TRBV7-6 and TRBJ2-5, with TRBD1 as a possible D gene (6 bases). This CDR3 has 14 residues. Germline V gene sequence: CDR1 SGHVS, CDR2 FNYEAQ. CDR3 nucleotide sequence: TGTGCCAGCAGCTACCTGTCGGGACAAGAGACCAAGTACTTC. This gives the protein CASSYLSGQETKYF.

In its sample, this clonotype was seen a few times. This chain uses TRBV20-1 with TRBJ2-7; 9 nucleotides agree with TRBD2. Germline CDR1 and CDR2: DFQATT and SNEGSKA (reference sequence). Trimming cost V 6 bases and J 0 bases; bases outside gene matches: 3. This CDR3 comprises 13 residues. The CDR3 loop is CSAIAGASYEQYF. Written as DNA, the CDR3 is TGCAGTGCAATAGCGGGAGCCTCCTACGAGCAGTACTTC.

The chain recombines TRBV4-3 with TRBJ2-5; 11 positions match TRBD1. Germline CDR1 is LGHNA and CDR2 is YSLEER. The CDR3 covers 18 residues. The J segment lost 5 bases and the V segment lost 4 bases, leaving 15 bases of the junction unmatched. The CDR3 is CASSPFTRDRGGHETQYF. CDR3 coding DNA: TGCGCCAGCAGCCCATTCACCCGGGACAGGGGGGGGCATGAGACCCAGTACTTC.

This clonotype was seen only a few times. This rearrangement joins TRBV12-3 or TRBV12-4 to TRBJ2-7, with TRBD1 matching 7 bases. The J segment lost 4 bases and the V segment lost 6 bases, leaving 9 bases of the junction unmatched. This CDR3 spans 14 amino acids. The CDR3 nucleotides read TGTGCCAGCAGAAGGGACAGTCAAGTGTACGAGCAGTACTTC. Translating it yields CASRRDSQVYEQYF.

V and J are TRBV9 and TRBJ2-5; no firm D call. CDR1 is SGDLS, CDR2 YYNGEE, per germline. V lost 2 bases, J lost 3 bases, and 8 bases lay in between. The CDR3 totals 13 residues. CDR3 loop: CASSVTGEETQYF. CDR3 in DNA: TGTGCCAGCAGCGTTACCGGAGAAGAGACCCAGTACTTC.

This clonotype was observed a handful of times. This CDR3 is CAWSVGPMNTEAFF. DNA of the CDR3: TGTGCCTGGAGTGTAGGGCCCATGAACACTGAAGCTTTCTTT. The rearrangement links TRBV30 to TRBJ1-1; no reliable D call. Germline V CDR1 and CDR2: GTSNPN, SVGIG (reference sequence). V was pared by 0 bases and J by 0 bases, with 8 bases between. CDR3 length: 14 residues.

The genes are TRBV10-3 and TRBJ1-5, with D possibly TRBD1 on 6 matching bases. The CDR3 runs to 14 residues. V was trimmed by 0 bases and J by 4 bases, leaving 7 bases between them. In germline, CDR1 is ENHRY, CDR2 SYGVKD. The CDR3 DNA reads TGTGCCATCAGTGAGTCAGGGGGGAATCAGCCCCAGCATTTT. Translating gives CAISESGGNQPQHF.

In its sample, this clonotype was seen many times. The CDR3 DNA follows: TGCGCCAGCAGCTTGGGGGCGGCGAGTGTGGAGCTGTTTTTT. Amino acids: CASSLGAASVELFF. This chain links TRBV5-1 with TRBJ2-2; D is unresolved. Trimming pared 0 bases from V and 10 bases from J, leaving 13 bases between. Germline CDR1 reads SGHRS; CDR2 reads YFSETQ. The CDR3 has 14 amino acids.

There are a few counts of this clonotype. The rearrangement joins TRBV7-9 to TRBJ1-2; D perhaps matches TRBD1 (5 bases). This CDR3 comprises 13 residues. Trimming cost V 5 bases and J 1 base, with 8 bases left between them. Germline V CDR1 and CDR2: SEHNR, FQNEAQ (reference sequence). CDR3 coding DNA: TGTGCCAGCAGCCCAGGGTATAACTATGGCTACACCTTC. Its protein product is CASSPGYNYGYTF.

In its sample, this clonotype was seen many times. The V gene is TRBV20-1, the J gene TRBJ1-6, with D uncertain. In germline, CDR1 is DFQATT, CDR2 SNEGSKA (reference sequence). Trimming took off 1 base at V and 1 base at J, with 11 bases between the two ends. This CDR3 spans 16 amino acids. The CDR3 here is CSARGVLDSYNSPLHF. The CDR3 nucleotides are TGCAGTGCTAGAGGGGTACTGGATTCCTATAATTCACCCCTCCACTTT.

This chain links TRBV6-2 or TRBV6-3 with TRBJ1-1, with D possibly being TRBD1 (6 bases). Trimming left V 2 bases short and J 4 bases short, with 11 bases between. From germline, CDR1 is MNHEY and CDR2 SVGEGT. The length of the CDR3 is 14 residues. The DNA of the CDR3 is TGTGCCAGCAGTTACGGGGGCGGGGGCACTGAAGCTTTCTTT. Translation gives CASSYGGGGTEAFF.

This sequence joins TRBV5-1 and TRBJ2-7, with D hard to call. The CDR3 is 14 residues long. Between the trimmed V and J ends, which lost 0 bases and 2 bases, there was a span of 9 bases. Germline V gene sequence: CDR1 SGHRS, CDR2 YFSETQ. This chain's CDR3 is CASSLGQDPYEQYF. CDR3 coding DNA: TGCGCCAGCAGCTTGGGGCAGGACCCCTACGAGCAGTACTTC.

This sequence joins TRBV6-5 and TRBJ1-5; D is undetermined. Trimming shortened V by 5 bases and J by 3 bases, and 11 bases separated the two germline ends. Germline V gives CDR1 MNHEY, CDR2 SVGAGI. The CDR3 consists of 14 residues. The CDR3 sequence is CASSPNLDNQPQHF. Here the CDR3 DNA reads TGTGCCAGCAGTCCCAATTTGGACAATCAGCCCCAGCATTTT.

This sequence joins TRBV20-1 and TRBJ2-5, with D uncertain. Deletions cut 1 base from V and 10 bases from J, with 19 bases between. Germline values: CDR1 DFQATT, CDR2 SNEGSKA (reference sequence). The CDR3 covers 14 residues. The CDR3 protein is CSARAPLQHEDQYF. In DNA form, the CDR3 reads TGCAGTGCTAGAGCTCCCCTGCAGCATGAGGACCAGTACTTC.

The chain combines TRBV20-1 with TRBJ2-7; D remains ambiguous. This CDR3 region has 13 residues. Germline V gives CDR1 DFQATT, CDR2 SNEGSKA (reference sequence). V was pared by 0 bases and J by 3 bases, with 9 bases between. CDR3 residues: CSARDPQVYEQYF. The CDR3 coding sequence is TGCAGTGCTAGAGATCCCCAGGTCTACGAGCAGTACTTC.